These T cell receptor beta chains were read from a single sample in a study of blood T cells in healthy people across ages. Using its own MiXCR run on the 5' RACE reads, TCRdb lists one record per CDR3 protein. The sample contains fewer than 1.5 million distinct CDR3 sequences, approximately 38% of which appear only once. The material sequenced was blood. Receptors originate from a young woman in good health. The CDR3 runs from the conserved cysteine through the conserved F or W. The order of the fields is clone size, D gene, V gene, J gene, CDR3 DNA, CDR3 protein. D genes are given only for firm matches. A row's size may be missing; if present it is once, few, many or a size class.

clone size: -; D gene: TRBD2; V gene: TRBV12-3/TRBV12-4; J gene: TRBJ2-7; CDR3 DNA: TGTGCCAGCAGTGATAGCGGGGGAAGAGCCTACGAGCAGTACTTC; CDR3 protein: CASSDSGGRAYEQYF
clone size: -; D gene: -; V gene: TRBV7-9; J gene: TRBJ2-7; CDR3 DNA: TGTGCCAGCAGCTCCGGACAGCCAGAGCAGTACTTC; CDR3 protein: CASSSGQPEQYF
clone size: -; D gene: -; V gene: TRBV2; J gene: TRBJ1-5; CDR3 DNA: TGTGCCAGCAGTGAAGAGATAAGTCAGCCCCAGCATTTT; CDR3 protein: CASSEEISQPQHF
clone size: -; D gene: TRBD2; V gene: TRBV12-3/TRBV12-4; J gene: TRBJ2-7; CDR3 DNA: TGTGCCAGCAGTTTAAGGGCGGGAGCGCGGAATGAGCAGTACTTC; CDR3 protein: CASSLRAGARNEQYF
clone size: -; D gene: -; V gene: TRBV3-1; J gene: TRBJ2-1; CDR3 DNA: TGTGCCAGCAGCCCCGTTAGCTTCCACAATGAGCAGTTCTTC; CDR3 protein: CASSPVSFHNEQFF
clone size: -; D gene: TRBD2; V gene: TRBV20-1; J gene: TRBJ2-3; CDR3 DNA: TGCAGTGCTAGAGACGTAACTAGCGGAGTTAGCACAGATACGCAGTATTTT; CDR3 protein: CSARDVTSGVSTDTQYF
clone size: -; D gene: -; V gene: TRBV20-1; J gene: TRBJ2-1; CDR3 DNA: TGCAGTGGGGACTCAGCGACTGAGCAGTTCTTC; CDR3 protein: CSGDSATEQFF
clone size: few; D gene: -; V gene: TRBV29-1; J gene: TRBJ2-5; CDR3 DNA: TGCAGCGTTGAAGAAGTCAGTCTACAAGAGACCCAGTACTTC; CDR3 protein: CSVEEVSLQETQYF
clone size: -; D gene: TRBD2; V gene: TRBV12-3/TRBV12-4; J gene: TRBJ2-7; CDR3 DNA: TGTGCCAGCAGTTTACGCGGGGGACTGTACAATGAGCAGTACTTC; CDR3 protein: CASSLRGGLYNEQYF
clone size: once; D gene: -; V gene: TRBV5-1; J gene: TRBJ1-1; CDR3 DNA: TGCGCCAGCAGGCTAGTCAGCACCCAAGGAGAAGCTTTCTTT; CDR3 protein: CASRLVSTQGEAFF
clone size: -; D gene: -; V gene: TRBV7-6; J gene: TRBJ2-3; CDR3 DNA: TGTGCCAGCAGCTCGGACGGCCGGAGCACAGATACGCAGTATTTT; CDR3 protein: CASSSDGRSTDTQYF
clone size: -; D gene: -; V gene: TRBV6-2/TRBV6-3; J gene: TRBJ2-1; CDR3 DNA: TGTGCCAGCAGTTCCCTTGGGGGGACAGTTTACAATGAGCAGTTCTTC; CDR3 protein: CASSSLGGTVYNEQFF
clone size: few; D gene: TRBD1; V gene: TRBV2; J gene: TRBJ2-5; CDR3 DNA: TGTGCCAGCAGGGGGACAGGGGTTAACCAAGAGACCCAGTACTTC; CDR3 protein: CASRGTGVNQETQYF
clone size: few; D gene: TRBD1; V gene: TRBV6-2/TRBV6-3; J gene: TRBJ2-5; CDR3 DNA: TGTGCCAGCAGCCCCGGGACAGGGGCAGGGGAGACCCAGTACTTC; CDR3 protein: CASSPGTGAGETQYF
clone size: few; D gene: -; V gene: TRBV11-2; J gene: TRBJ1-4; CDR3 DNA: TGTGCCAGCAGTTTCTCGACCGGAGGGGGGGAAAAACTGTTTTTT; CDR3 protein: CASSFSTGGGEKLFF
clone size: few; D gene: -; V gene: TRBV12-3/TRBV12-4; J gene: TRBJ2-7; CDR3 DNA: TGTGCCAGCAGTTTGAAGGGGGGCGAGCAGTACTTC; CDR3 protein: CASSLKGGEQYF
clone size: -; D gene: -; V gene: TRBV28; J gene: TRBJ2-7; CDR3 DNA: TGTGCCAGCACGTCCGGGGGCGAATTCTACGAGCAGTACTTC; CDR3 protein: CASTSGGEFYEQYF
clone size: few; D gene: -; V gene: TRBV28; J gene: TRBJ2-1; CDR3 DNA: TGTGCCAGCAGTTTCGAAGGACCTAGTTACGATGAGCAGTTCTTC; CDR3 protein: CASSFEGPSYDEQFF
clone size: -; D gene: TRBD2; V gene: TRBV20-1; J gene: TRBJ2-3; CDR3 DNA: TGCAGTGCTAGAGATGCGAAAGGGACTAGCGTTTTAGATACGCAGTATTTT; CDR3 protein: CSARDAKGTSVLDTQYF
clone size: many; D gene: -; V gene: TRBV2; J gene: TRBJ2-3; CDR3 DNA: TGTGCCAGCAGCGGTGGGGATAGCACAGATACGCAGTATTTT; CDR3 protein: CASSGGDSTDTQYF
clone size: few; D gene: TRBD2; V gene: TRBV19; J gene: TRBJ2-1; CDR3 DNA: TGTGCCAGTAGTGAAACGACTAGCGGGTTTTACAATGAGCAGTTCTTC; CDR3 protein: CASSETTSGFYNEQFF
clone size: -; D gene: TRBD1; V gene: TRBV4-1; J gene: TRBJ1-6; CDR3 DNA: TGCGCCAGCAGCCAAGAACAGGGGGCTAGTCTTTACAATTCACCCCTCCACTTT; CDR3 protein: CASSQEQGASLYNSPLHF
clone size: few; D gene: -; V gene: TRBV20-1; J gene: TRBJ2-1; CDR3 DNA: TGCAGTGCTATTAGCGGAACCAACAATGAGCAGTTCTTC; CDR3 protein: CSAISGTNNEQFF
clone size: -; D gene: -; V gene: TRBV6-2/TRBV6-3; J gene: TRBJ2-7; CDR3 DNA: TGTGCCACCCTAAGCTCGGCGGAGCACCACTACGAGCAGTACTTC; CDR3 protein: CATLSSAEHHYEQYF
clone size: few; D gene: -; V gene: TRBV7-9; J gene: TRBJ2-7; CDR3 DNA: TGTGCCAGCAGCTCTACAGGTTCCCCCTACGAGCAGTACTTC; CDR3 protein: CASSSTGSPYEQYF
clone size: -; D gene: -; V gene: TRBV5-1; J gene: TRBJ2-7; CDR3 DNA: TGCGCCAGCAGCTTTACGGACCCCGCTTCCTACGAGCAGTACTTC; CDR3 protein: CASSFTDPASYEQYF
clone size: -; D gene: -; V gene: TRBV7-2; J gene: TRBJ1-4; CDR3 DNA: TGTGCCAGCAGCTTAGAGGGGTTCGCAACTAATGAAAAACTGTTTTTT; CDR3 protein: CASSLEGFATNEKLFF
clone size: -; D gene: TRBD1; V gene: TRBV29-1; J gene: TRBJ2-7; CDR3 DNA: TGCAGCGCCACAGGGGGCGGGTACGAGCAGTACTTC; CDR3 protein: CSATGGGYEQYF
clone size: -; D gene: -; V gene: TRBV10-3; J gene: TRBJ2-1; CDR3 DNA: TGTGCCATCAGTAGGGTTACTTACAATGAGCAGTTCTTC; CDR3 protein: CAISRVTYNEQFF
clone size: -; D gene: -; V gene: TRBV25-1; J gene: TRBJ1-2; CDR3 DNA: TGTGCCGGCAGGGCAGGGACTGCTAACTATGGCTACACCTTC; CDR3 protein: CAGRAGTANYGYTF